Listed below are T cell receptor beta chains from one sample, sequenced in a study of early T cells in non-severe SARS-CoV-2 infection. Each CDR3 protein gets one entry after TCRdb re-called the 5' RACE reads with MiXCR. Altogether under 35,000 distinct CDR3 sequences are present, about 4.6% being singletons, with the ten largest covering 9.5% to 13%. The sequencing input was whole blood. These receptor sequences come from an adult who was a healthcare worker with PCR-confirmed SARS-CoV-2 infection or an uninfected control (not recorded which). Both conserved end residues are part of each CDR3. D genes are given only for firm matches. Size values are once, few and many counts, or a class for expanded clones, and some rows have none.

v_call	j_call	d_call	clone_size	cdr3_aa	cdr3_nt
TRBV12-3/TRBV12-4	TRBJ2-7	-	many	CASSPGYEQYF	TGTGCCAGCAGCCCCGGGTACGAGCAGTACTTC
TRBV27	TRBJ2-1	-	-	CAGSLNTYNEQFF	TGTGCCGGCAGTTTAAATACCTACAATGAGCAGTTCTTC
TRBV29-1	TRBJ1-6	-	many	CSVAEPNSPLHF	TGCAGCGTTGCCGAACCTAATTCACCCCTCCACTTT
TRBV5-6	TRBJ2-3	-	many	CASSLVGGSADTQYF	TGTGCCAGCAGCTTGGTAGGAGGGAGCGCAGATACGCAGTATTTT
TRBV20-1	TRBJ2-7	-	many	CSATAPGPSYEQYF	TGCAGTGCCACCGCCCCGGGACCCTCCTACGAGCAGTACTTC
TRBV10-3	TRBJ2-7	TRBD2	-	CAITLAGGPSSYEQYF	TGTGCCATCACCCTAGCGGGGGGCCCCAGCTCCTACGAGCAGTACTTC
TRBV5-1	TRBJ2-3	-	few	CASRSDPGANTQYF	TGCGCCAGCAGATCTGACCCAGGGGCGAATACGCAGTATTTT
TRBV7-2	TRBJ2-1	-	many	CASSPGVGRGEQFF	TGTGCCAGCAGCCCCGGGGTGGGTCGGGGAGAGCAGTTCTTC
TRBV28	TRBJ2-1	TRBD1	few	CASSSTGGPYNEQFF	TGTGCCAGCAGTTCTACAGGGGGCCCCTACAATGAGCAGTTCTTC
TRBV28	TRBJ2-6	TRBD2	-	CASTSGGDTSGANVLTF	TGTGCCAGCACCAGCGGGGGCGACACCTCTGGGGCCAACGTCCTGACTTTC
TRBV20-1	TRBJ2-7	TRBD1	-	CSAREFLRGPSSYEQYF	TGCAGTGCTAGAGAATTCCTTAGGGGGCCTAGCTCCTACGAGCAGTACTTC
TRBV11-3	TRBJ2-7	-	few	CASSLGQGREQYF	TGTGCCAGCAGCTTGGGGCAGGGCCGCGAGCAGTACTTC
TRBV28	TRBJ2-7	-	many	CASNQRSYEQYF	TGTGCCAGCAATCAGCGGTCCTACGAGCAGTACTTC
TRBV4-1	TRBJ2-5	-	many	CASSLQETQYF	TGCGCCAGCAGCCTACAAGAGACCCAGTACTTC
TRBV7-9	TRBJ2-3	-	many	CASSLGQGTNTDTQYF	TGTGCCAGCAGCTTAGGACAGGGGACTAACACAGATACGCAGTATTTT
TRBV7-6	TRBJ2-3	-	many	CASSTRGTLSTDTQYF	TGTGCCAGCAGCACTAGGGGGACACTCAGCACAGATACGCAGTATTTT
TRBV29-1	TRBJ1-1	-	many	CSVVLSREAFF	TGCAGCGTTGTTCTGTCTAGGGAAGCTTTCTTT
TRBV30	TRBJ1-5	TRBD1	-	CAWSGAGGNQPQQF	TGTGCCTGGAGTGGCGCAGGGGGCAATCAGCCCCAGCAATTT
TRBV6-5	TRBJ1-1	TRBD1	-	CASRDRETPMNTEAFF	TGTGCCAGCAGAGACAGGGAAACTCCCATGAACACTGAAGCTTTCTTT
TRBV7-3	TRBJ2-1	TRBD1	many	CASSPRGQGVGEQFF	TGTGCCAGCAGCCCCCGCGGACAGGGTGTCGGTGAGCAGTTCTTC
TRBV21-1	TRBJ2-7	-	many	CASSKETGGYEQYF	TGTGCCAGCAGCAAAGAGACAGGGGGCTACGAGCAGTACTTC
TRBV3-1	TRBJ2-1	TRBD2	many	CASTRGGLAGVRDEQFF	TGTGCCAGCACCCGAGGAGGGCTAGCGGGAGTACGGGATGAGCAGTTCTTC
TRBV29-1	TRBJ2-7	-	few	CSVGETGEQYF	TGCAGCGTAGGGGAGACAGGCGAGCAGTACTTC
TRBV5-6	TRBJ2-1	-	many	CASSYDAQGNEQFF	TGTGCCAGCAGCTACGACGCACAGGGCAATGAGCAGTTCTTC
TRBV28	TRBJ1-1	-	many	CASNVVDRNTEAFF	TGTGCCAGCAACGTCGTGGATCGCAACACTGAAGCTTTCTTT
TRBV29-1	TRBJ2-3	TRBD1	medium-sized	CSLGQVGDTQYF	TGCAGCCTAGGACAGGTTGGAGATACGCAGTATTTT
TRBV9	TRBJ1-1	-	-	CASSRDGTEAFF	TGTGCCAGCAGCCGGGACGGGACAGAAGCTTTCTTT